Here is one T cell receptor beta chain with its context. These data belong to a study of identical twins. With 8 bases removed from V and 4 bases from J, the gap between germline ends came to 14 bases. The CDR3 length is 13 residues. TCRdb independently ran MiXCR on the 5' RACE reads; one entry per CDR3 protein. This sample yields some 730,000 distinct CDR3 sequences, of which 15% to 20% are seen a single time; about an eighth belongs to the top ten. The data were also submitted as part of a second study, on T cells expressing NK-cell markers. That publication notes: In roughly six donors, dominant NKG2C+ clonotypes were roughly 1.0-8% of CD8+ T cells.

Sequencing input: PBMCs. This clonotype was sampled from a woman aged 18-29 years in good health. The chain joins TRBV12-3 or TRBV12-4 to TRBJ1-1; D unclear. The CDR3, as DNA: TGTGCCAGCGGACTTAGGACTCGCACTGAAGCTTTCTTT. Translating gives CASGLRTRTEAFF.